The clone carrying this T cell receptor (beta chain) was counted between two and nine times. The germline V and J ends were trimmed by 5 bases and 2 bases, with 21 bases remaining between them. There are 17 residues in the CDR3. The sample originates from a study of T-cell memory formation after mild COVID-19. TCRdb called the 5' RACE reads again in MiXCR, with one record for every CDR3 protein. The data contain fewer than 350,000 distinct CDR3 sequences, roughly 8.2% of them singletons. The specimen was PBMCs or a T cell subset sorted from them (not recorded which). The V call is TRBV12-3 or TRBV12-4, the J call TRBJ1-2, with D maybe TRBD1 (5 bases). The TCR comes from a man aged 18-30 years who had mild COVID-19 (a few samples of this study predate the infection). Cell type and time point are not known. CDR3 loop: CASSPRVAGISNYGYTF. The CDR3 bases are TGTGCCAGCAGTCCTAGAGTCGCAGGGATTTCGAACTATGGCTACACCTTC.